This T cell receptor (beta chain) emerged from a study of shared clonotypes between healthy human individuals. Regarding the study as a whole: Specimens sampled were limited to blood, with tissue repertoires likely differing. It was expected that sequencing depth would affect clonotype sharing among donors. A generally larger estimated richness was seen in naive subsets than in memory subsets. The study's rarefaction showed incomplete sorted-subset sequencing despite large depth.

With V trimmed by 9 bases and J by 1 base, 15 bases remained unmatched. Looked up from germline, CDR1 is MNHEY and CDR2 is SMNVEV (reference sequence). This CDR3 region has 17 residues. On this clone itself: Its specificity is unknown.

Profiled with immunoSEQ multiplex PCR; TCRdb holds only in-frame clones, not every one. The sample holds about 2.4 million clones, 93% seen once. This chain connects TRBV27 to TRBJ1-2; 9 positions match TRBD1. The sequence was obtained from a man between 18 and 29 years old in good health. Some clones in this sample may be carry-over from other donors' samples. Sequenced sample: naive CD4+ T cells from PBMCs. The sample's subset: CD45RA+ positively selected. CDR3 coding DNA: TGTGCCAGGACTCTCATCCGGGACAGGGCTTATAACTATGGCTACACCTTC. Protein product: CARTLIRDRAYNYGYTF.